This TCR beta chain came from a study of identical twins. From the 5' RACE reads, TCRdb called clonotypes with MiXCR, one entry per CDR3 protein. The sample has about 690,000 distinct CDR3 sequences, 21% seen once. V gave up 6 bases and J gave up 5 bases; unmatched junction bases: 11. CDR1 and CDR2 (germline): MNHNS, SASEGT. The CDR3 extends over 15 amino acids. A further study also used this sample, focusing on T cells expressing NK-cell markers.

The chain employs TRBV6-1 and TRBJ2-5; TRBD2 aligns across 8 bases. The sample was PBMCs. The sequence derives from a woman between 18 and 29 years old in good health. The CDR3 nucleotides are TGTGCCAGCAGCCTAACTAGCGGAGGGTGGGAGACCCAGTACTTC. It is translated as CASSLTSGGWETQYF.